This TCR beta chain stems from a study of radiotherapy plus CTLA-4 blockade in lung cancer. Receiving focal radiation plus CTLA-4 blockade with ipilimumab were patients who had chemo-refractory metastatic non-small-cell lung cancer. V was trimmed by 7 bases and J by 5 bases, leaving 25 bases between them. The CDR3 extends over 18 amino acids. Germline CDR1 reads SGDLS; CDR2 reads YYNGEE. The repertoire was sequenced with immunoSEQ multiplex PCR; TCRdb's copy has only in-frame clones and lacks some. Altogether about 73,000 clones are present, around nine tenths being singletons, with the ten largest covering 35% to 50%. Remarks on this clone: The antigen remains undetermined.

Study findings and constraints: Researchers report tumor-derived TCR clones expanding in blood after radiotherapy plus ipilimumab.

The source of this sequence is a human donor with non-small cell lung cancer that progressed on radiotherapy plus ipilimumab. This chain connects TRBV9 to TRBJ2-6; D remains ambiguous. Sequenced here: peripheral blood, sampled from a patient treated with radiotherapy plus ipilimumab. CDR3 sequence: CASQTMYSKQSRANVLTF. In DNA form, the CDR3 reads TGTGCCAGCCAGACAATGTACTCAAAACAAAGTCGGGCCAACGTCCTGACTTTC.